These 18 T cell receptor beta chains share one sample of origin, sequenced in a study of blood T cell repertoires in COVID-19. Assay: immunoSEQ multiplex PCR; the TCRdb copy retains only in-frame clones and omits some. Among about 220,000 clones listed, 65% to 90% were seen once. The sequenced material came from peripheral blood. The receptors come from a man aged 35-49 years who had recovered from COVID-19.

This chain links TRBV5-4 with TRBJ2-5, with D possibly being TRBD1 (6 bases). Trimming left V 0 bases short and J 0 bases short, with 15 bases between. The CDR3 is made up of 17 amino acids. The germline V gene has CDR1 SGHNT and CDR2 YYREEE (reference sequence). Written as DNA, the CDR3 is TGTGCCAGCAGCTTGGTGGGTCGGACAGTACACCAAGAGACCCAGTACTTC. Protein: CASSLVGRTVHQETQYF.

This clone was counted ten times or more. The chain combines TRBV7-2 with TRBJ2-5, with 7 bases lining up with TRBD2. The CDR3 extends over 16 amino acids. In germline, CDR1 is SGHTA, CDR2 FQGNSA. V lost 7 bases to trimming and J lost 5 bases; unmatched junction nucleotides: 16. CDR3 nucleotides: TGTGCCAGCAAGGGTTCGTTGGGGGAGGGCCGGGAGACCCAGTACTTC. Encoded protein: CASKGSLGEGRETQYF.

V gene TRBV5-4 combines with J gene TRBJ1-3; 7 nucleotides agree with TRBD1. V lost 4 bases, J lost 0 bases, and 4 bases stayed unmatched. CDR1 and CDR2 (germline): SGHNT, YYREEE (reference sequence). The CDR3 is 15 residues long. CDR3 coding DNA: TGTGCCAGCAGCCCAGGGGGGCTCTCTGGAAACACCATATATTTT. This gives the protein CASSPGGLSGNTIYF.

The chain has TRBV20-1 and TRBJ1-1, with D unclear. Germline CDR1 DFQATT, CDR2 SNEGSKA (reference sequence). The V end lost 3 bases, the J end lost 6 bases, and 5 bases lay between the germline ends. The CDR3 length is 10 residues. As DNA, the CDR3 is TGCAGTGCTAGCCGGGCTGAAGCTTTCTTT. Translating it yields CSASRAEAFF.

The chain links TRBV30 to TRBJ2-7; 8 nucleotides agree with TRBD2. CDR1 and CDR2 from the germline V gene are GTSNPN and SVGIG (reference sequence). The CDR3 is 14 amino acids. Losses at the gene ends were 0 bases for V and 7 bases for J; bases not matched to a gene: 8. The CDR3 DNA is TGTGCCTGGAGTGTATCGGCGGGGGGTCGTGAGCAGTACTTC. Its protein is CAWSVSAGGREQYF.

This rearrangement joins TRBV11-2 to TRBJ1-2, with TRBD1 matching over 9 bases. This CDR3 comprises 16 residues. V shed 4 bases and J 0 bases; nucleotides not matched to a gene: 6. The V gene's germline CDR1 is SGHAT and CDR2 FQNNGV. CDR3 protein: CASSSGQGKANYGYTF. In nucleotides, the CDR3 is TGTGCCAGCAGCTCAGGACAGGGGAAAGCTAACTATGGCTACACCTTC.

The chain carries TRBV7-2 and TRBJ2-1; D is possibly TRBD2 (5 bases). CDR1 and CDR2 (germline): SGHTA, FQGNSA. This CDR3 region has 14 residues. V gave up 5 bases and J gave up 6 bases, with 14 bases separating them. CDR3 sequence: CASSGRANGNEQFF. The DNA of the CDR3 is TGTGCCAGCAGCGGGCGGGCCAACGGCAATGAGCAGTTCTTC.

The chain couples TRBV5-1 to TRBJ2-3; 11 positions agree with TRBD2. This CDR3 is 20 amino acids long. With 6 bases clipped from V and 0 bases from J, the junction kept 18 bases outside the gene matches. From germline, CDR1 is SGHRS and CDR2 YFSETQ. The CDR3 reads CASKKYFPGGLAVSTDTQYF. The CDR3 nucleotides are TGCGCCAGCAAGAAATACTTCCCAGGGGGACTAGCGGTTAGCACAGATACGCAGTATTTT.

This chain uses TRBV27 with TRBJ2-7; maybe TRBD1 (6 bases). Looked up from germline, CDR1 is MNHEY and CDR2 is SMNVEV (reference sequence). Trimming took 6 bases from V and 0 from J, leaving 15 bases between them. This CDR3 comprises 15 residues. Here the CDR3 DNA reads TGTGCCAGCAGCCAAGGGGACACTTACTCCTACGAGCAGTACTTC. Translation gives CASSQGDTYSYEQYF.

This chain links TRBV7-2 with TRBJ1-6; tentative D call: TRBD1 (5 bases). The V end was cut by 2 bases, the J end by 6 bases, with 8 bases between. This CDR3 is built from 14 residues. Germline V CDR1 and CDR2: SGHTA, FQGNSA. The CDR3 loop is CASSLIQVNSPLHF. The DNA for the CDR3 is TGTGCCAGCAGCTTAATACAGGTTAATTCACCCCTCCACTTT. Supplemented by reference TRBV7-2 and TRBJ1-6, the full variable domain reads GAGVSQSPSNKVTEKGKDVELRCDPISGHTALYWYRQSLGQGLEFLIYFQGNSAPDKSGLPSDRFSAERTGGSVSTLTIQRTQQEDSAVYLCASSLIQVNSPLHFGNGTRLTVT.

This clone was detected a few times. J is TRBJ1-1 and V is TRBV11-3; the D gene is possibly TRBD1 (6 bases). Per the germline V gene, CDR1 is SGHNT and CDR2 is YENEEA. CDR3 length: 15 residues. Trimming pared 2 bases from V and 0 bases from J, leaving 10 bases between. CDR3 region: CASSLRQALNTEAFF. The CDR3 region has the DNA TGTGCCAGCAGCTTACGACAGGCGCTGAACACTGAAGCTTTCTTT.

V and J are TRBV9 and TRBJ1-5; D gene uncertain. With 0 bases removed from V and 0 bases from J, the gap between germline ends came to 4 bases. The CDR3 spans 14 residues. Per the germline V gene, CDR1 is SGDLS and CDR2 is YYNGEE. The CDR3 here is CASSVDTSNQPQHF. In DNA, the CDR3 is TGTGCCAGCAGCGTAGACACTAGCAATCAGCCCCAGCATTTT. Full variable domain (remainder filled in from reference TRBV9 and TRBJ1-5): DSGVTQTPKHLITATGQRVTLRCSPRSGDLSVYWYQQSLDQGLQFLIQYYNGEERAKGNILERFSAQQFPDLHSELNLSSLELGDSALYFCASSVDTSNQPQHFGDGTRLSIL.

The chain carries TRBV11-2 and TRBJ2-1; TRBD2 agrees at 8 bases. The CDR3 runs 14 residues. CDR1 SGHAT and CDR2 FQNNGV come from the germline V gene. V trimming: 4 bases; J trimming: 9 bases; junction bases outside the gene matches: 8. DNA for the CDR3: TGTGCCAGCAGCTCGGGACTAGTATGGGGTGAGCAGTTCTTC. Its protein is CASSSGLVWGEQFF.

This clone came up a few times. The chain has TRBV7-2 and TRBJ2-2; 9 positions match TRBD1. Germline-derived CDR1 and CDR2 are SGHTA and FQGNSA. V dropped 5 bases and J dropped 1; count of bases not matched to a gene: 14. The CDR3 covers 19 residues. In nucleotides, the CDR3 is TGTGCCAGCAGCCTCCCGCGGGACAGGGCAAGTCTGAACACCGGGGAGCTGTTTTTT. It specifies CASSLPRDRASLNTGELFF.

V gene TRBV7-9 combines with J gene TRBJ2-3; TRBD2 agrees at 8 bases. This CDR3 region has 17 residues. Germline V lookup: CDR1 SEHNR, CDR2 FQNEAQ (reference sequence). The V gene end was trimmed by 1 base and the J gene end by 5 bases; junction bases not matched to a gene: 11. The CDR3 sequence is CASSLGFAGGPKDTQYF. CDR3 DNA sequence: TGTGCCAGCAGCTTAGGGTTCGCGGGGGGCCCCAAAGATACGCAGTATTTT.

J is TRBJ2-7 and V is TRBV7-2, with 9 bases identical to TRBD1. Germline-derived CDR1 and CDR2 are SGHTA and FQGNSA. V shed 3 bases, J shed 7 bases, and the junction held 7 bases outside the gene matches. The CDR3 loop spans 14 amino acids. The CDR3, as DNA: TGTGCCAGCAGCTTGGACAGGGGAAGCCAAGAGCAGTACTTC. Protein: CASSLDRGSQEQYF.

V usage is TRBV6-6 and J usage is TRBJ1-1, with 10 bases matching TRBD1. This CDR3 has 15 amino acids. Per germline, CDR1 MNHNY and CDR2 SVGAGI (reference sequence). V was pared by 7 bases and J by 1 base, with 6 bases of the junction left unmatched. The CDR3 region has the DNA TGTGCCAGCAACCCTAGGGACAGGGGGAACACTGAAGCTTTCTTT. Translation: CASNPRDRGNTEAFF.

The gene calls are TRBV14 and TRBJ1-1, with a possible D match to TRBD1 (5 bases). The CDR3 sequence is 15 residues long. Germline V gene lookup returns CDR1 SGHDN and CDR2 FVKESK. V dropped 4 bases and J dropped 5 bases, with 17 bases sitting between them. The CDR3, as DNA: TGTGCCAGCAGCCCCCTTGGGGGGGGTAGTACTGAAGCTTTCTTT. This translates into CASSPLGGGSTEAFF.